Here is one TCR beta chain with its context. The sample belongs to a study of blood T cell repertoires in COVID-19. Clinical history reported by participants formed the basis on which cohorts were assigned. Symptom resolution, clearance, or two negative PCRs marked the recovered donors of Cohort 3. The assay was immunoSEQ multiplex PCR, and TCRdb's table has in-frame clones only and misses some. This sample has about 310,000 clones, with around nine tenths found just once. This CDR3 region has 14 residues. Germline V CDR1 and CDR2: LGHDT, YNNKEL (reference sequence). V lost 7 bases to trimming and J lost 3 bases; unmatched junction nucleotides: 7.

The specimen sequenced was PBMCs or T cells enriched from blood (not recorded which). This receptor was obtained from a woman aged 25 to 45 who had recovered from COVID-19. The chain combines TRBV3-1 (or the pseudogene TRBV3-2) with TRBJ2-7; 9 bases are shared with TRBD2. The CDR3 protein is CASTTTAGGYEQYF. CDR3 nucleotides: TGTGCCAGCACCACCACAGCGGGAGGCTACGAGCAGTACTTC.